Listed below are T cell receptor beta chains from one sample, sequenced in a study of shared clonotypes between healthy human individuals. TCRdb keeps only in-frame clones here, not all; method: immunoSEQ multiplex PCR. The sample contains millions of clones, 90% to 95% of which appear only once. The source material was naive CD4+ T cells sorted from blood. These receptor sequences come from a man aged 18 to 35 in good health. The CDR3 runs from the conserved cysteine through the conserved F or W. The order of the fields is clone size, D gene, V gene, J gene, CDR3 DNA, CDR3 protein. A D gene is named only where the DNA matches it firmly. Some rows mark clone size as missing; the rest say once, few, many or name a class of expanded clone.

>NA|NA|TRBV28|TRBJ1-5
TGTGCCAGCAGTGACTACAGGGTCGGGCAGCCCCAGCATTTT
CASSDYRVGQPQHF
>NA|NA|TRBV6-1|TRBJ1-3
TGTGCCAGCAGTGAAGCGGTCAGTTCTGGAAACACCATATATTTT
CASSEAVSSGNTIYF
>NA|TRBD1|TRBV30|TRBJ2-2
TGTGCCTGGTGGGAACAGACAGGGCCGAGCGGGGAGCTGTTTTTT
CAWWEQTGPSGELFF
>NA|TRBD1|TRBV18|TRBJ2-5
TGTGCCAGCTCAATCCGGACAGGGGGCGCAGAGGCCCAGTACTTC
CASSIRTGGAEAQYF
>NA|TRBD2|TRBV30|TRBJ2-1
TGTGCCTGGAGCTCCCTAGCGGGTTTGGGCAATGAGCAGTTCTTC
CAWSSLAGLGNEQFF
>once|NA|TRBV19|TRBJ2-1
TGTGCCAGTAGGGACCTCCAAAGGGGGAATGAGCAGTTCTTC
CASRDLQRGNEQFF
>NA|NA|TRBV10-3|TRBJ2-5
TGTGCCATCAGCAGTACCGGGACTCCCCAAGAGACCCAGTACTTC
CAISSTGTPQETQYF
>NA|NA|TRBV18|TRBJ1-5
TGTGCCAGCTCTCCACCGGGGGCGGGCAATCAGCCCCAGCATTTT
CASSPPGAGNQPQHF
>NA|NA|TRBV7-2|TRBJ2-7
TGTGCCAGCAGCTTATATTGGGACGGGAGCTCCTACGAGCAGTACTTC
CASSLYWDGSSYEQYF
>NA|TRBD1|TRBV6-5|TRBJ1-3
TGTGCCAGCAGGAGCCAGGGGGCTGGAAACACCATATATTTT
CASRSQGAGNTIYF
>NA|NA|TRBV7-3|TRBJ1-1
TGTGCCAGCAGCCGAAGCGGACCGAACACTGAAGCTTTCTTT
CASSRSGPNTEAFF
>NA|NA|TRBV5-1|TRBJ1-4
TGCGCCAGCAGCGCTGGATACGGGACAACTAATGAAAAACTGTTTTTT
CASSAGYGTTNEKLFF
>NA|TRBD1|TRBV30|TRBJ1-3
TGTGCCTGGAGTTCCGGACAGGTTGGAAACACCATATATTTT
CAWSSGQVGNTIYF
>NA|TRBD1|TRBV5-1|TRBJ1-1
TGCGCCAGCAGCTTGGGACAGGGGCGTGAAGCTTTCTTT
CASSLGQGREAFF
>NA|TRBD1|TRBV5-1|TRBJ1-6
TGCGCCAGCAGCCGGGAAGGACAGGTTCTTTCACCCCTCCACTTT
CASSREGQVLSPLHF
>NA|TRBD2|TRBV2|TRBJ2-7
TGTGCCAGCAGTGGGCGGACTAGCGGACAATACGAGCAGTACTTC
CASSGRTSGQYEQYF
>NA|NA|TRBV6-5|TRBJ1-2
TGTGCCAGCAGTTACTCGGCAGGGGAAGTCTATGGCTACACCTTC
CASSYSAGEVYGYTF
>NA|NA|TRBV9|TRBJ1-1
TGTGCCAGCAGCGCCCCCGGTTACAGGGAAACTTTCTTT
CASSAPGYRETFF
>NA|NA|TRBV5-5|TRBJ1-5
TGTGCCAGCAGCTTGGAACCAGCCAAGCCCCAGCATTTT
CASSLEPAKPQHF
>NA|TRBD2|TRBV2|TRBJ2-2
TGTGCCAGCAGTGACAATAGCGGGGGGAGCACCGGGGAGCTGTTTTTT
CASSDNSGGSTGELFF
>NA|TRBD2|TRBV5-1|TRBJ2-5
TGCGCCAGCAGCCCCTCGGGACTAGCGGGAGACGGGACCCAGTACTTC
CASSPSGLAGDGTQYF
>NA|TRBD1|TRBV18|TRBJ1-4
TGTGCCAGCTCACGGGACAGAACAACTAATGAAAAACTGTTTTTT
CASSRDRTTNEKLFF
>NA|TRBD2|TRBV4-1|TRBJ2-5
TGCGCCAGCAGCCAATGGACTAGACAAGAGACCCAGTACTTC
CASSQWTRQETQYF
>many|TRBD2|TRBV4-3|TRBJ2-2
TGCGCCAGCAGCCCGGGACTAGTCTTCACCGGGGAGCTGTTTTTT
CASSPGLVFTGELFF
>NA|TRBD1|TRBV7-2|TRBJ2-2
TGTGCCAGCAGCTTTGACAGGGGAGGCTCCGGGGAGCTGTTTTTT
CASSFDRGGSGELFF
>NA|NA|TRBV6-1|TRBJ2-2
TGTGCCAGCAGCCCTGGGGGGGCTGGCACCGGGGAGCTGTTTTTT
CASSPGGAGTGELFF
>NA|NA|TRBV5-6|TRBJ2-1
TGTGCCAGCAGCCAGGATGGGGGCGGAAAAGGCAATGAGCAGTTCTTC
CASSQDGGGKGNEQFF
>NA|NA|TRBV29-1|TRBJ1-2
TGCAGCGTTGATGGGTACTATGGCTACACCTTC
CSVDGYYGYTF
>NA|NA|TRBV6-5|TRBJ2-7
TGTGCCAGCAGTTTGCGACAGGATTTCTACGAGCAGTACTTC
CASSLRQDFYEQYF
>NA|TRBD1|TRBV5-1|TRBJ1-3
TGCGCCAGCAGCCCAGGGGGGTCTGGAAACACCATATATTTT
CASSPGGSGNTIYF
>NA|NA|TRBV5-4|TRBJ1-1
TGTGCCAGCAGCCCCCCGGACGTTCAACCCCTGAACACTGAAGCTTTCTTT
CASSPPDVQPLNTEAFF
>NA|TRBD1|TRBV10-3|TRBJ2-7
TGTGCCATCAGTCCGGGACAGGGGGCCTACGAGCAGTACTTC
CAISPGQGAYEQYF
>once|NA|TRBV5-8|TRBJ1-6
TGTGCCAGCAGTTCCCTCATACGCGGGGGCTTTGGGCGGGGAAATTCACCCCTCCACTTT
CASSSLIRGGFGRGNSPLHF
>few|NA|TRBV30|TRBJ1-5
TGTGCCTGGAGTGTAGGTCCCAATCAGCCCCAGCATTTT
CAWSVGPNQPQHF
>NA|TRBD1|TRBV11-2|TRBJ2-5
TGTGCCAGCAGCTTAGGAGGACAGGGGCGGGGGGAGACCCAGTACTTC
CASSLGGQGRGETQYF
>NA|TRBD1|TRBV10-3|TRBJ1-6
TGTGCCATCAGCGGGACAGGTAGCTCCTATAATTCACCCCTCCACTTT
CAISGTGSSYNSPLHF
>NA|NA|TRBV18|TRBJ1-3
TGTGCCAGCTCAACCCCTGGGGGCTTATCTGGAAACACCATATATTTT
CASSTPGGLSGNTIYF
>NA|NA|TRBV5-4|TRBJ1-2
TGTGCCAGCAGCACTTACCCAGGGGTGGGGGACTATGGCTACACCTTC
CASSTYPGVGDYGYTF
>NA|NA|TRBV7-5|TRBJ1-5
TGTGCCAGCAGCCAAACAGGAGCTCAGCCCCAGCATTTT
CASSQTGAQPQHF
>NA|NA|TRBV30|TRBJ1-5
TGTGCCTGGAGTGTAGGGGGGAACAGCAATCAGCCCCAGCATTTT
CAWSVGGNSNQPQHF
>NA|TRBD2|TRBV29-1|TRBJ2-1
TGCAGCGTTGGGTCTAGCGGGGTCATGTTTTACAATGAGCAGTTCTTC
CSVGSSGVMFYNEQFF
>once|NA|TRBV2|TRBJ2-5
TGTGCCAGCGAACTATCGGTTGAGACCCAGTACTTC
CASELSVETQYF
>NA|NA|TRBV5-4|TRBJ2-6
TGTGCCAGCAGCTTGGGACAATACTCTGGGGCCAACGTCCTGACTTTC
CASSLGQYSGANVLTF
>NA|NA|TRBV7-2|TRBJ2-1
TGTGCCAGCAGCCAAGGGACGCACCGTCCGGATGAGCAGTTCTTC
CASSQGTHRPDEQFF
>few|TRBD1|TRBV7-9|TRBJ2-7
TGTGCCAGCACCCGCCGGGACAGCGTCTCCTACGAGCAGTACTTC
CASTRRDSVSYEQYF
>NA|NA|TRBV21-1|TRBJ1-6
TGTGCCAGCCCCCACCAGATCGATAATTCACCCCTCCACTTT
CASPHQIDNSPLHF
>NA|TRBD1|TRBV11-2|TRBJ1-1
TGTGCCAGCAGCCACACTCAGCCGGGACAGTTGGTTGTTTTCTTT
CASSHTQPGQLVVFF
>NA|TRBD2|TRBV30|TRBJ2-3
TGTGCCTGGAGTGGCAAACTAGCGGGGGGCACAGATACGCAGTATTTT
CAWSGKLAGGTDTQYF
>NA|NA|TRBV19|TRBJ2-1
TGTGCCAGTGGTATAGAGGGAAATGAGCAGTTCTTC
CASGIEGNEQFF
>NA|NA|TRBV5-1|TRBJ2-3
TGCGCCAGCAGGGCGGGGAGCACAGATACGCAGTATTTT
CASRAGSTDTQYF
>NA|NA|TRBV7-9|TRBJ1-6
TGTGCCAGCAGCCCCAAGGGAACATATCCCCTCCACTTT
CASSPKGTYPLHF
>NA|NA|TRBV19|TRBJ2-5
TGTGCCAGTAGTACGAGGACACCCAGTTGGGGCCAAGAGACCCAGTACTTC
CASSTRTPSWGQETQYF
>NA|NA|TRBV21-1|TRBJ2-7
TGTGCCAGCAGCACCATCCTTACAGTGCAGTACTTC
CASSTILTVQYF
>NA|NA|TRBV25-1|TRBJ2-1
TGTGCCAGCGGGGGGGCAGGCTACAATGAGCAGTTCTTC
CASGGAGYNEQFF
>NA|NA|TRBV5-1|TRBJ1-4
TGCGCCAGCAGCTTGCGACAAGGGGAAGGAAAACTGTTTTTT
CASSLRQGEGKLFF
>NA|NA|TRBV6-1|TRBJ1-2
TGTGCCAGCAGTGCGGAACTCGGGGTTGGGAGCTATGGCTACACCTTC
CASSAELGVGSYGYTF
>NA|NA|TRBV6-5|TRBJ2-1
TGTGCCAGCAGCCGCTCGACTAGTATCAATGAGCAGTTCTTC
CASSRSTSINEQFF